This T cell receptor (beta chain) was observed in a study of PD-1 blockade in classical Hodgkin lymphoma. The CDR3 extends over 15 amino acids. With 0 bases clipped from V and 4 bases from J, the junction kept 5 bases outside the gene matches. Germline CDR1 SGHDT, CDR2 YYEEEE. Repertoires were generated with immunoSEQ multiplex PCR, while TCRdb's copy carries only in-frame clones and drops some. The table has about 58,000 clones, 75% to 95% seen once. Every single patient, without exception, relapsed after autologous stem cell transplantation, and brentuximab vedotin exposure varied. Source: peripheral blood mononuclear cells (PBMCs), taken before the second cycle of nivolumab. This clonotype originated in a human donor with classical Hodgkin lymphoma. This chain links TRBV5-6 with TRBJ2-7; 9 bases fit TRBD2. The CDR3 DNA sequence: TGTGCCAGCAGCTTGGTCGCAGCGGGAGGATACGAGCAGTACTTC. Translating gives CASSLVAAGGYEQYF.